These T cell receptor beta chains were read from a single sample in a study of T cells after yellow fever vaccination. TCRdb independently ran MiXCR on the 5' RACE reads; one entry per CDR3 protein. The table includes around 250,000 distinct CDR3 sequences, roughly 4.8% detected once. The sequencing here drew on CD4+ T cells sorted from PBMCs, taken on the day of the yellow fever booster vaccination. The receptor source for this set is a man between 18 and 29 years old who received the YFV17D yellow fever vaccine. Both conserved end residues are trimmed from each CDR3. D genes are given only for firm matches.

CDR3aa: ASSGSGLTDTQY; j_gene: TRBJ2-3; d_gene: TRBD2; len: 12; v_gene: TRBV9
CDR3aa: SARSSGRVGTGELF; j_gene: TRBJ2-2; d_gene: TRBD2; len: 14; v_gene: TRBV20-1
CDR3aa: SIRQGERYT; j_gene: TRBJ1-2; d_gene: TRBD1; len: 9; v_gene: TRBV29-1
CDR3aa: SAYRDSVQTQY; j_gene: TRBJ2-5; d_gene: TRBD1; len: 11; v_gene: TRBV20-1
CDR3aa: ASSADRALGNIQY; j_gene: TRBJ2-4; d_gene: TRBD1; len: 13; v_gene: TRBV5-6
CDR3aa: ASSQLTSGATDTQY; j_gene: TRBJ2-3; d_gene: TRBD2; len: 14; v_gene: TRBV4-2
CDR3aa: SARPGLGLNTEAF; j_gene: TRBJ1-1; d_gene: -; len: 13; v_gene: TRBV20-1
CDR3aa: SARGQGSGYT; j_gene: TRBJ1-2; d_gene: TRBD1; len: 10; v_gene: TRBV20-1
CDR3aa: ASSLALHLVSPLH; j_gene: TRBJ1-6; d_gene: -; len: 13; v_gene: TRBV12-3/TRBV12-4
CDR3aa: AISLLGWTEAF; j_gene: TRBJ1-1; d_gene: -; len: 11; v_gene: TRBV10-3
CDR3aa: ASSTGGIYNSPLH; j_gene: TRBJ1-6; d_gene: -; len: 13; v_gene: TRBV28
CDR3aa: ASSFGQDSSSYEQY; j_gene: TRBJ2-7; d_gene: TRBD1; len: 14; v_gene: TRBV16
CDR3aa: ASSQVSFGTSNSPLH; j_gene: TRBJ1-6; d_gene: -; len: 15; v_gene: TRBV3-1
CDR3aa: ASSSTGAF; j_gene: TRBJ1-1; d_gene: TRBD1; len: 8; v_gene: TRBV7-2
CDR3aa: ASTSAPDTQY; j_gene: TRBJ2-3; d_gene: -; len: 10; v_gene: TRBV21-1
CDR3aa: ASSDRGGQAF; j_gene: TRBJ1-1; d_gene: -; len: 10; v_gene: TRBV18
CDR3aa: ASSLAAWGETGELF; j_gene: TRBJ2-2; d_gene: -; len: 14; v_gene: TRBV5-1
CDR3aa: ATGLGGTDTQY; j_gene: TRBJ2-3; d_gene: -; len: 11; v_gene: TRBV19
CDR3aa: ASSFLPGQGAGEQF; j_gene: TRBJ2-1; d_gene: TRBD1; len: 14; v_gene: TRBV27
CDR3aa: ASQGETSGVLDTQY; j_gene: TRBJ2-3; d_gene: TRBD2; len: 14; v_gene: TRBV5-1
CDR3aa: SVEGGGRGTEAF; j_gene: TRBJ1-1; d_gene: -; len: 12; v_gene: TRBV29-1
CDR3aa: ASSPKRSGITDTQY; j_gene: TRBJ2-3; d_gene: -; len: 14; v_gene: TRBV6-1
CDR3aa: ASSLEGQGFTDTQY; j_gene: TRBJ2-3; d_gene: TRBD1; len: 14; v_gene: TRBV5-1
CDR3aa: ASSTSGVVRETQY; j_gene: TRBJ2-5; d_gene: TRBD2; len: 13; v_gene: TRBV12-3/TRBV12-4
CDR3aa: ASSVGRGVSDTQY; j_gene: TRBJ2-3; d_gene: TRBD2; len: 13; v_gene: TRBV6-1
CDR3aa: ASSHYGGEKEQF; j_gene: TRBJ2-1; d_gene: -; len: 12; v_gene: TRBV6-2/TRBV6-3
CDR3aa: ASSPYPPSGGPDTQY; j_gene: TRBJ2-3; d_gene: TRBD2; len: 15; v_gene: TRBV7-2
CDR3aa: ASSQGNAYEQY; j_gene: TRBJ2-7; d_gene: -; len: 11; v_gene: TRBV10-2
CDR3aa: ASSLGRRETQY; j_gene: TRBJ2-5; d_gene: -; len: 11; v_gene: TRBV5-1
CDR3aa: ASSFYKFDRSSGNTIY; j_gene: TRBJ1-3; d_gene: -; len: 16; v_gene: TRBV4-1
CDR3aa: ASSPGQGGTAIY; j_gene: TRBJ1-3; d_gene: TRBD1; len: 12; v_gene: TRBV18
CDR3aa: ASSQGQGVPYGYT; j_gene: TRBJ1-2; d_gene: TRBD1; len: 13; v_gene: TRBV4-1
CDR3aa: SVEGQGADTQY; j_gene: TRBJ2-3; d_gene: TRBD1; len: 11; v_gene: TRBV29-1
CDR3aa: ASSLFSSTDTQY; j_gene: TRBJ2-3; d_gene: -; len: 12; v_gene: TRBV11-2
CDR3aa: ASSPQSNSDTQY; j_gene: TRBJ2-3; d_gene: -; len: 12; v_gene: TRBV18
CDR3aa: AISKNRDMNTEAF; j_gene: TRBJ1-1; d_gene: -; len: 13; v_gene: TRBV10-3
CDR3aa: ASSWGGQGNQETQY; j_gene: TRBJ2-5; d_gene: TRBD1; len: 14; v_gene: TRBV6-2/TRBV6-3
CDR3aa: ASSQGLAGGSTDTQY; j_gene: TRBJ2-3; d_gene: TRBD2; len: 15; v_gene: TRBV5-5
CDR3aa: ASSLGREGTGELF; j_gene: TRBJ2-2; d_gene: TRBD2; len: 13; v_gene: TRBV7-7
CDR3aa: ASSQGQGLSGNTIY; j_gene: TRBJ1-3; d_gene: TRBD1; len: 14; v_gene: TRBV5-1
CDR3aa: ASRISGTSGGEQF; j_gene: TRBJ2-1; d_gene: TRBD2; len: 13; v_gene: TRBV6-5
CDR3aa: ASSLTSGGADEQF; j_gene: TRBJ2-1; d_gene: TRBD2; len: 13; v_gene: TRBV6-1
CDR3aa: ASSWTGAYNSPLH; j_gene: TRBJ1-6; d_gene: TRBD1; len: 13; v_gene: TRBV27
CDR3aa: ASRRRFSEAF; j_gene: TRBJ1-1; d_gene: -; len: 10; v_gene: TRBV6-2/TRBV6-3
CDR3aa: ASSLGRDAWGETQY; j_gene: TRBJ2-5; d_gene: -; len: 14; v_gene: TRBV7-2
CDR3aa: ASSPWGGGAYNEQF; j_gene: TRBJ2-1; d_gene: TRBD2; len: 14; v_gene: TRBV18
CDR3aa: ASSPRRTGAEKLF; j_gene: TRBJ1-4; d_gene: TRBD1; len: 13; v_gene: TRBV7-8
CDR3aa: ASSQGLRTHTDTQY; j_gene: TRBJ2-3; d_gene: -; len: 14; v_gene: TRBV4-2
CDR3aa: SARGYPVSVDTQY; j_gene: TRBJ2-3; d_gene: -; len: 13; v_gene: TRBV20-1
CDR3aa: ASGGGEAF; j_gene: TRBJ1-1; d_gene: -; len: 8; v_gene: TRBV6-6
CDR3aa: ASSYGLTNTGELF; j_gene: TRBJ2-2; d_gene: -; len: 13; v_gene: TRBV6-2/TRBV6-3
CDR3aa: SARARTGLGDTIY; j_gene: TRBJ1-3; d_gene: TRBD1; len: 13; v_gene: TRBV20-1
CDR3aa: ASSSFLAIGADTQY; j_gene: TRBJ2-3; d_gene: -; len: 14; v_gene: TRBV12-3/TRBV12-4
CDR3aa: ASSLGGSGGPSGANVLT; j_gene: TRBJ2-6; d_gene: TRBD2; len: 17; v_gene: TRBV7-2
CDR3aa: ASSTRDRDYEQY; j_gene: TRBJ2-7; d_gene: -; len: 12; v_gene: TRBV21-1
CDR3aa: ASTETSGAYNEQF; j_gene: TRBJ2-1; d_gene: TRBD2; len: 13; v_gene: TRBV28
CDR3aa: ATSPSGGMNTEAF; j_gene: TRBJ1-1; d_gene: -; len: 13; v_gene: TRBV5-1
CDR3aa: ASSLAILQGRGYEQY; j_gene: TRBJ2-7; d_gene: TRBD1; len: 15; v_gene: TRBV7-9
CDR3aa: ASSQFSGQTNEQF; j_gene: TRBJ2-1; d_gene: -; len: 13; v_gene: TRBV3-1